The 21 T cell receptor beta chains listed next were all sequenced from one sample in a study of blood T cell repertoires in COVID-19. Generated by immunoSEQ multiplex PCR, the TCRdb table keeps only in-frame clones and is missing some. The top ten clones hold around 1.9% of a sample with approximately 100,000 clones, about 85% of them seen once. Sequenced sample: peripheral blood. Receptors were obtained from an older woman with active or convalescent COVID-19.

The chain's CDR3 is CASSLETAYTEAFF. As DNA, the CDR3 is TGTGCCAGCAGCTTGGAGACAGCCTACACTGAAGCTTTCTTT. The chain employs TRBV11-2 and TRBJ1-1; TRBD1 is a possible D gene (5 bases). The germline CDR1 and CDR2 sequences are SGHAT and FQNNGV. Trimming removed 3 bases at V and 3 bases at J, with 11 bases between. This CDR3 spans 14 amino acids.

The V and J genes are TRBV10-3 and TRBJ1-6, with 8 bases lining up with TRBD1. CDR3 length equals 14 residues. Germline V lookup: CDR1 ENHRY, CDR2 SYGVKD. J gave up 9 bases and V 3 bases, and 4 bases lay outside the gene matches. CDR3 nucleotides: TGTGCCATCAGTGAACAGGGGGTAGGTTCACCCCTCCACTTT. This translates into CAISEQGVGSPLHF.

The chain is built from TRBV20-1 and TRBJ2-7, with D unclear. The V gene's germline CDR1 is DFQATT and CDR2 SNEGSKA (reference sequence). This CDR3 comprises 11 residues. Trimming removed 4 bases at V and 7 bases at J, with 11 bases between. This chain's CDR3 is CSAKKMEEQYF. The CDR3 region has the DNA TGCAGTGCTAAAAAGATGGAGGAGCAGTACTTC.

The chain has TRBV7-9 and TRBJ2-2, with 8 bases identical to TRBD1. Germline V lookup: CDR1 SEHNR, CDR2 FQNEAQ (reference sequence). V dropped 2 bases and J dropped 7; count of bases not matched to a gene: 3. This CDR3 contains 14 residues. This chain's CDR3 is CASSLQGAGGELFF. As DNA, the CDR3 is TGTGCCAGCAGCTTACAGGGGGCCGGCGGGGAGCTGTTTTTT.

J is TRBJ1-1 and V is TRBV3-1 (or the pseudogene TRBV3-2), with D possibly matching TRBD1 (6 bases). Trimming shortened V by 1 base and J by 4 bases, and 10 bases separated the two germline ends. This CDR3 has 14 amino acids. CDR1 is LGHDT and CDR2 is YNNKEL in the germline V gene (reference sequence). The CDR3 spells CASSQVSGVTEAFF. CDR3 in DNA: TGTGCCAGCAGCCAAGTTTCAGGGGTCACTGAAGCTTTCTTT.

The chain joins TRBV7-9 to TRBJ1-2; no firm D call. The CDR3 covers 15 residues. V lost 1 base and J 3 bases, leaving 12 bases between the germline ends. CDR1 and CDR2 (germline): SEHNR, FQNEAQ (reference sequence). In DNA form, the CDR3 reads TGTGCCAGCAGCTTAGGATCTCAGATTGACTATGGCTACACCTTC. Encoded protein: CASSLGSQIDYGYTF. Combining the CDR3 with reference TRBV7-9 and TRBJ1-2 gives the whole variable domain DTGVSQNPRHKITKRGQNVTFRCDPISEHNRLYWYRQTLGQGPEFLTYFQNEAQLEKSRLLSDRFSAERPKGSFSTLEIQRTEQGDSAMYLCASSLGSQIDYGYTFGSGTRLTVV.

V usage is TRBV11-2 and J usage is TRBJ2-5; TRBD1 is a possible D gene (5 bases). Germline-derived CDR1 and CDR2 are SGHAT and FQNNGV. Between the trimmed V and J ends, which lost 1 base and 2 bases, there was a span of 11 bases. The CDR3 loop spans 15 amino acids. CDR3 in DNA: TGTGCCAGCAGCTTAGTGGGGCGGCCTCAAGAGACCCAGTACTTC. Translation gives CASSLVGRPQETQYF.

The chain carries TRBV28 and TRBJ1-5; possibly TRBD1 for D (6 bases). V was pared by 6 bases and J by 1 base, with 16 bases between. This CDR3 has 16 amino acids. CDR1 MDHEN and CDR2 SYDVKM come from the germline V gene. The CDR3 sequence is CASSPPGTISNQPQHF. CDR3 DNA sequence: TGTGCCAGCAGCCCCCCCGGGACAATAAGCAATCAGCCCCAGCATTTT.

The genes are TRBV6-5 and TRBJ1-2; the D is unclear. The CDR3 sequence is 15 residues long. The germline CDR1 and CDR2 sequences are MNHEY and SVGAGI. Trimming took off 0 bases at V and 3 bases at J, with 11 bases between the two ends. CDR3 nucleotides: TGTGCCAGCAGTTACTCTGGTTTAGTGGACTATGGCTACACCTTC. Its protein is CASSYSGLVDYGYTF.

This clone showed up just once. This chain connects TRBV6-5 to TRBJ1-5; 7 bases are a match to TRBD1. Losses at the gene ends were 4 bases for V and 7 bases for J; bases not matched to a gene: 4. Germline CDR1 is MNHEY and CDR2 is SVGAGI. CDR3 length: 13 amino acids. This chain's CDR3 is CASSSRGSQPQHF. Written as DNA, the CDR3 is TGTGCCAGCAGTTCCAGGGGGAGCCAGCCCCAGCATTTT.

The rearrangement uses TRBV5-1 and TRBJ1-2, with D perhaps TRBD1 (6 bases). This CDR3 contains 13 residues. Germline V gene sequence: CDR1 SGHRS, CDR2 YFSETQ. V gave up 0 bases and J gave up 5 bases, with 8 bases separating them. This CDR3 is CASSLGGLYGYTF. The CDR3 nucleotides are TGCGCCAGCAGCTTGGGGGGGCTGTATGGCTACACCTTC.

V gene TRBV7-2 combines with J gene TRBJ2-5; D not resolved. Trimming shortened V by 2 bases and J by 5 bases, and 6 bases separated the two germline ends. Per the germline V gene, CDR1 is SGHTA and CDR2 is FQGNSA. This CDR3 region has 12 residues. The CDR3 DNA reads TGTGCCAGCAGCTTATTGTCGGAGACCCAGTACTTC. This translates into CASSLLSETQYF.

The V and J genes are TRBV11-2 and TRBJ2-3; D is possibly TRBD2 (6 bases). This CDR3 spans 14 amino acids. V dropped 4 bases and J dropped 6 bases, with 14 bases sitting between them. Germline CDR1 and CDR2: SGHAT and FQNNGV. CDR3 sequence: CASSSPRAGDTQYF. The CDR3 bases are TGTGCCAGCAGCTCCCCGAGGGCGGGGGATACGCAGTATTTT.

The rearrangement joins TRBV5-1 to TRBJ2-7, with 8 nucleotides matching TRBD1. The germline V gene has CDR1 SGHRS and CDR2 YFSETQ. CDR3 size: 13 residues. The ends lost 5 bases at V and 5 bases at J; junction bases unmatched: 6. CDR3 in amino acids: CASRNQGADEQYF. For the CDR3, the DNA is TGCGCCAGCAGAAATCAGGGGGCTGACGAGCAGTACTTC.

The chain carries TRBV5-6 and TRBJ1-6; no clear D gene. This CDR3 region has 15 residues. V was shortened by 1 base and J by 10 bases, with 15 bases between the two germline ends. Germline V CDR1 and CDR2: SGHDT, YYEEEE. CDR3 amino acids: CASSLMGAIGSPLHF. Here the CDR3 DNA reads TGTGCCAGCAGCTTGATGGGTGCCATCGGGTCACCCCTCCACTTT. Filled out from reference TRBV5-6 and TRBJ1-6, the complete variable domain reads DAGVTQSPTHLIKTRGQQVTLRCSPKSGHDTVSWYQQALGQGPQFIFQYYEEEERQRGNFPDRFSGHQFPNYSSELNVNALLLGDSALYLCASSLMGAIGSPLHFGNGTRLTVT.

CDR3: CASRSTGGSSANTGELFF. The CDR3 DNA is TGTGCCAGTCGATCGACAGGGGGAAGTAGTGCGAACACCGGGGAGCTGTTTTTT. V is TRBV19 and J is TRBJ2-2; 9 bases are a match to TRBD1. J lost 0 bases, V lost 8 bases, and 13 bases had no gene match. This CDR3 has 18 amino acids. Germline V lookup: CDR1 LNHDA, CDR2 SQIVND (reference sequence).

The chain joins TRBV5-1 to TRBJ1-6; 7 bases agree with TRBD1. Germline-derived CDR1 and CDR2 are SGHRS and YFSETQ. Trimming took 2 bases from V and 10 from J; bases not matched to a gene: 3. CDR3 size: 13 residues. The CDR3 protein is CASSFTGESPLHF. The DNA of the CDR3 is TGCGCCAGCAGCTTTACAGGGGAATCACCCCTCCACTTT.

This chain uses TRBV11-3 with TRBJ2-7; the D gene is possibly TRBD1 (6 bases). The CDR3 consists of 15 residues. Germline CDR1 SGHNT, CDR2 YENEEA. V was pared by 5 bases and J by 4 bases, with 18 bases between. The CDR3 spells CASSRPGDTVYEQYF. In DNA form, the CDR3 reads TGTGCCAGCAGCCGGCCCGGGGACACCGTTTACGAGCAGTACTTC.

V is TRBV5-6 and J is TRBJ2-5; 7 bases are a match to TRBD2. This CDR3 has 16 residues. Looked up from germline, CDR1 is SGHDT and CDR2 is YYEEEE. Losses at the gene ends were 4 bases for V and 1 base for J; bases not matched to a gene: 10. The CDR3 coding sequence is TGTGCCAGCAGCGAAGCGGGGAGAGAGGTCCAAGAGACCCAGTACTTC. This codes for CASSEAGREVQETQYF.

This chain connects TRBV7-2 to TRBJ1-1; D not resolved. Germline V gene lookup returns CDR1 SGHTA and CDR2 FQGNSA. The CDR3 contains 14 residues. The V end was cut by 2 bases, the J end by 4 bases, with 11 bases between. Here the CDR3 DNA reads TGTGCCAGCAGCTTAAGGGCGGAGGGCACTGAAGCTTTCTTT. This gives the protein CASSLRAEGTEAFF.

This clone was counted a single time. This chain joins TRBV3-1 (or the pseudogene TRBV3-2) and TRBJ2-5; tentatively, D is TRBD2 (7 bases). The CDR3 is 15 residues long. Deletions cut 5 bases from V and 4 bases from J, with 17 bases between. CDR1 is LGHDT and CDR2 is YNNKEL in the germline V gene (reference sequence). The CDR3 is CASSIGGAGIETQYF. The CDR3 region has the DNA TGTGCCAGCAGCATAGGGGGGGCGGGCATAGAGACCCAGTACTTC.